The clone carrying this T cell receptor beta chain was seen only a few times. Antigen unknown. The sample originates from a study of vaccination and CD4 T cells after COVID-19. This CDR3 is 15 amino acids long. Losses at the gene ends were 5 bases for V and 3 bases for J; bases not matched to a gene: 6. CDR1 is SGHTA and CDR2 is FQGNSA in the germline V gene. Treatment denoted: roughly 11-day PBMC culture with coronavirus spike peptide pools or control peptides (ViraFEST assay). Sequencing of the DNA from cultured CD4+ T cells was carried out with the Oncomine TCR Beta short-read assay. Using its own MiXCR run on the PCR reads, TCRdb lists one record per CDR3 protein. Of approximately 11,000 distinct CDR3 sequences in the sample, roughly 26% are singletons; the top ten hold 20% to 30%.

The genes are TRBV7-2 and TRBJ2-3; the match to TRBD1 covers 9 bases. The receptor comes from a human donor with COVID-19. The sequenced sample consisted of cultured CD4+ T cells from blood. CDR3 bases: TGTGCCAGCAGCGGGACAGGGATTGAAACAGATACGCAGTATTTT. Translating it yields CASSGTGIETDTQYF.